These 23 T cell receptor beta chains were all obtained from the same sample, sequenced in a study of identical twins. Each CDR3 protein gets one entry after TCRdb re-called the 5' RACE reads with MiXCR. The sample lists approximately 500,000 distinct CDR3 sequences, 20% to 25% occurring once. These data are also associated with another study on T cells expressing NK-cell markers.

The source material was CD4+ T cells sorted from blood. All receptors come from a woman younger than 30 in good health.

For the CDR3, the DNA is TGTGCCAGCAGGCAAGACAGGTCCCCACAAGAGACCCAGTACTTC. Translated, it gives CASRQDRSPQETQYF. The chain links TRBV6-1 to TRBJ2-5; the D gene is possibly TRBD1 (6 bases). Trimming removed 6 bases at V and 2 bases at J, with 16 bases between. Per the germline V gene, CDR1 is MNHNS and CDR2 is SASEGT. The CDR3 extends over 15 amino acids.

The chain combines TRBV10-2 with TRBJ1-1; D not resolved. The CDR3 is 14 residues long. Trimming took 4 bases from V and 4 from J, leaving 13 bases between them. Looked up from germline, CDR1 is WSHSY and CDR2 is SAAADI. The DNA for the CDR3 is TGCGCCAGCAGTGCTGTACTGGGCGGCACTGAAGCTTTCTTT. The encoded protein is CASSAVLGGTEAFF.

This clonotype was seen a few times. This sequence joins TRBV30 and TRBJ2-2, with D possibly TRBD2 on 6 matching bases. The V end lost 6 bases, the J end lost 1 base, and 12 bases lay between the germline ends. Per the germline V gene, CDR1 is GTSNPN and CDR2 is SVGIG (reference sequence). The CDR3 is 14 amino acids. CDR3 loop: CACVEGWNTGELFF. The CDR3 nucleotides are TGTGCCTGTGTGGAGGGCTGGAACACCGGGGAGCTGTTTTTT. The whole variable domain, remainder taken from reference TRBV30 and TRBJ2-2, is SQTIHQWPATLVQPVGSPLSLECTVEGTSNPNLYWYRQAAGRGLQLLFYSVGIGQISSEVPQNLSASRPQDRQFILSSKKLLLSDSGFYLCACVEGWNTGELFFGEGSRLTVL.

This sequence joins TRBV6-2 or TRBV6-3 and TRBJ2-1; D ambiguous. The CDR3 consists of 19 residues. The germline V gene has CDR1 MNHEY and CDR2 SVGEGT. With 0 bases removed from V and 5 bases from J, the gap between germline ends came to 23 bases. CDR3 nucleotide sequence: TGTGCCAGCAGTTACTCGACATTAAGCCGGGCGCGACGTAACAATGAGCAGTTCTTC. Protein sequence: CASSYSTLSRARRNNEQFF.

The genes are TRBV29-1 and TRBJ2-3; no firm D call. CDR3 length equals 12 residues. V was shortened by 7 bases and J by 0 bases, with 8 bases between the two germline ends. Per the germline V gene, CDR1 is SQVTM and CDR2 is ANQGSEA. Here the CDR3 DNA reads TGCAGCGCCCTAGATAGCACAGATACGCAGTATTTT. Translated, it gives CSALDSTDTQYF.

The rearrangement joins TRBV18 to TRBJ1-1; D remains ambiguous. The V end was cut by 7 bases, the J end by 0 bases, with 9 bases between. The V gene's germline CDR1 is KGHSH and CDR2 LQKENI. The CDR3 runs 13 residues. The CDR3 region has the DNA TGTGCCAGCTTAACGGCGATGAACACTGAAGCTTTCTTT. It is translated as CASLTAMNTEAFF.

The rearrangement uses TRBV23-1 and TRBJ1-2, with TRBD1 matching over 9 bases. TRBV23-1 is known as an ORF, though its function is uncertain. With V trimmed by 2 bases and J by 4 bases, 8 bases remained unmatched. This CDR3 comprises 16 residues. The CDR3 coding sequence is TGCGCCAGCAGTCAAAAGGACAGGGGATTCCTCTATGGCTACACCTTC. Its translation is CASSQKDRGFLYGYTF.

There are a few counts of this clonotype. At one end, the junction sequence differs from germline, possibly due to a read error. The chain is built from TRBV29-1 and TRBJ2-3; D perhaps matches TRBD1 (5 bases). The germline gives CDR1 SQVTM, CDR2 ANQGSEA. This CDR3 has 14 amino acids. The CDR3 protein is CSVEGRASTDTQYF. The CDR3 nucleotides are TGCAGCGTGGAAGGCAGGGCTAGCACAGATACGCAGTATTTT.

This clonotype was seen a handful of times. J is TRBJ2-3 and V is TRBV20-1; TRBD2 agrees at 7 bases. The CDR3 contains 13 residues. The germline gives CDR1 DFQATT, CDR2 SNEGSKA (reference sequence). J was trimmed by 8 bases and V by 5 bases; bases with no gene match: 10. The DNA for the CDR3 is TGCAGTGCTGTTGTTCGGGGGGTCGGTACGCAGTATTTT. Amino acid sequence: CSAVVRGVGTQYF.

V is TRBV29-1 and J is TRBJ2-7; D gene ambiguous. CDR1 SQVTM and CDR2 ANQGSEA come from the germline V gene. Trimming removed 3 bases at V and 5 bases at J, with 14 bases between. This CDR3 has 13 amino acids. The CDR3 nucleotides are TGCAGCGTTGAGGCAAAAGGGTTCCACGAGCAGTACTTC. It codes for CSVEAKGFHEQYF.

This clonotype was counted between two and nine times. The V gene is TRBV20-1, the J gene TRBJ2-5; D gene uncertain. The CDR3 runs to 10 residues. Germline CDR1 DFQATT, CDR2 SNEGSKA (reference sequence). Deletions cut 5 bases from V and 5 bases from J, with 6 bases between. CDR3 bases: TGCAGTGCTTCGGTGGAGACCCAGTACTTC. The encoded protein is CSASVETQYF.

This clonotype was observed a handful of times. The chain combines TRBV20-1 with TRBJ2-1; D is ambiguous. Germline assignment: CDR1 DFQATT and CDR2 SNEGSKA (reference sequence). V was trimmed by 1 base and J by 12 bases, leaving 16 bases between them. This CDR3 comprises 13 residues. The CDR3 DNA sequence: TGCAGTGCTAGAGGAGAGTTTGTGGGTGGGCAGTTCTTC. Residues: CSARGEFVGGQFF.

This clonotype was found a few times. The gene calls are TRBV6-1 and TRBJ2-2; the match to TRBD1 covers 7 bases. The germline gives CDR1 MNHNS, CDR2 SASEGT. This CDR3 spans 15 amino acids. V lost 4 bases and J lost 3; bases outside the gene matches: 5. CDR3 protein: CASSVTGSDTGELFF. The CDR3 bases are TGTGCCAGCAGTGTGACAGGGAGCGACACCGGGGAGCTGTTTTTT.

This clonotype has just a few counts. The CDR3 DNA sequence: TGCGCCAGCAGCTCGACTAGACTCGGGATCAATGAGCAGTTCTTC. Encoded protein: CASSSTRLGINEQFF. The chain joins TRBV5-1 to TRBJ2-1; tentatively, D is TRBD2 (6 bases). The CDR3 has 15 amino acids. In germline, CDR1 is SGHRS, CDR2 YFSETQ. Trimming left V 3 bases short and J 6 bases short, with 16 bases between.

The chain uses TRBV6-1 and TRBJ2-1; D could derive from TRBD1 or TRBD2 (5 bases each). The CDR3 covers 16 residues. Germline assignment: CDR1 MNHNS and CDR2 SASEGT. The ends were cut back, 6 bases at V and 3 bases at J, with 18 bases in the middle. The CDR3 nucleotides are TGTGCCAGCAGGCCTTGGCAAGCGGACAACTACAATGAGCAGTTCTTC. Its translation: CASRPWQADNYNEQFF.

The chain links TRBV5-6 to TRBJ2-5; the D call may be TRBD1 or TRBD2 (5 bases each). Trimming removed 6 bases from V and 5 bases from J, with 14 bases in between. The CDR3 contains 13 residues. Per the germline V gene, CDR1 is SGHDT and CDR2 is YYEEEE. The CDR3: CASTRDRRETQYF. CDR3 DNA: TGTGCCAGCACCCGGGACCGGCGGGAGACCCAGTACTTC.

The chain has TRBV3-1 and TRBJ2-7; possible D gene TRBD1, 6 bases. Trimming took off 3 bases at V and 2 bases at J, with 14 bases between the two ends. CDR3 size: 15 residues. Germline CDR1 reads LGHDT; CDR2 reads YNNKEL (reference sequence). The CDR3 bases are TGTGCCAGCAGCCAGCTGGGACAACCACCCTACGAGCAGTACTTC. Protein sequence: CASSQLGQPPYEQYF.

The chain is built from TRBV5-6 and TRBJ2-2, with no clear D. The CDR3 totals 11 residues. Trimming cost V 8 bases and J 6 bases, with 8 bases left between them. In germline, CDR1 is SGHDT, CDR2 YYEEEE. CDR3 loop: CASTRAGELFF. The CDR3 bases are TGTGCCAGTACACGGGCCGGGGAGCTGTTTTTT.

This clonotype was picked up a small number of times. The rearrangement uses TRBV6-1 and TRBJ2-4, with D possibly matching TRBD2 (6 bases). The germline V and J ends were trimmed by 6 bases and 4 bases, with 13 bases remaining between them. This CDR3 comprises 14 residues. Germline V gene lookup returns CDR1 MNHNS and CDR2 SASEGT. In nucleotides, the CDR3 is TGTGCCAGCAGGTCCCGGGGGATAAAAAACATTCAGTACTTC. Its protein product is CASRSRGIKNIQYF.

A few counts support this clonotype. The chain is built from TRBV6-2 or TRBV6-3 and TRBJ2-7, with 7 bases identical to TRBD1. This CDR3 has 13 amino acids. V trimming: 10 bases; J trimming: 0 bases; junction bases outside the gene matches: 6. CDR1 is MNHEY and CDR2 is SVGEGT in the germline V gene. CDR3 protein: CANRRDSSYEQYF. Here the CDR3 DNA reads TGTGCCAACCGTCGGGACAGCTCCTACGAGCAGTACTTC.

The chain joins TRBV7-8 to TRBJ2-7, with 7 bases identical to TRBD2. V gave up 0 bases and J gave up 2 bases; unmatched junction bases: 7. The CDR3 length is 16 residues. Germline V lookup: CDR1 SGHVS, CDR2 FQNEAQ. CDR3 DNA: TGTGCCAGCAGCTTAGCCGGCGGGAGCAGGGCCTACGAGCAGTACTTC. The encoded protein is CASSLAGGSRAYEQYF. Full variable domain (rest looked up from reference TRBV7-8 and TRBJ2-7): GAGVSQSPRYKVAKRGQDVALRCDPISGHVSLFWYQQALGQGPEFLTYFQNEAQLDKSGLPSDRFFAERPEGSVSTLKIQRTQQEDSAVYLCASSLAGGSRAYEQYFGPGTRLTVT.

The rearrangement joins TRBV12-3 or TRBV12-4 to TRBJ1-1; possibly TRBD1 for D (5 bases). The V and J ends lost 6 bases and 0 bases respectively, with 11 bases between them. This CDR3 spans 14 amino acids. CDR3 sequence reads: CASRLTGLNTEAFF. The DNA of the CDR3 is TGTGCCAGCAGGCTAACAGGTCTGAACACTGAAGCTTTCTTT.

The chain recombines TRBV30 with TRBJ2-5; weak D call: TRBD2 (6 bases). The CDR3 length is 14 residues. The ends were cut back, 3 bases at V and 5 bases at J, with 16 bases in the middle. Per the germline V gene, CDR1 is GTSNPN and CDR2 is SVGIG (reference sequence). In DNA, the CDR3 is TGTGCCTGGAGCCCCGGGAGCGGAACTGAGACCCAGTACTTC. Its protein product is CAWSPGSGTETQYF. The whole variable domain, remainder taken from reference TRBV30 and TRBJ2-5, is SQTIHQWPATLVQPVGSPLSLECTVEGTSNPNLYWYRQAAGRGLQLLFYSVGIGQISSEVPQNLSASRPQDRQFILSSKKLLLSDSGFYLCAWSPGSGTETQYFGPGTRLLVL.